This TCR beta chain was sequenced during a study of blood T cells in healthy people across ages. Germline trimming cut 2 bases from V and 6 bases from J; bases unmatched to any gene: 1. Germline V CDR1 and CDR2: MNHNY, SVGAGI (reference sequence). The CDR3 runs 14 residues. A second about 7 to 12 cycle PCR used barcoded and J-beta primers. Individual samples furnished no less than 3 million CDR3-containing paired-end reads apiece. TCRdb called the 5' RACE reads again in MiXCR, with one record for every CDR3 protein. Seen here are 1.5 million to 1.9 million distinct CDR3 sequences, approximately 43% observed once, and the top ten hold about 4%. This clonotype was seen more than once but under ten times.

The material sequenced was blood. This TCR came from a woman between 18 and 30 years old in good health. The genes are TRBV6-6 and TRBJ2-4; 10 bases match TRBD1. The chain's CDR3 is CASSYRDRGNIQYF. The DNA for the CDR3 is TGTGCCAGCAGTTACCGGGACAGGGGAAACATTCAGTACTTC.